This entry lists 18 T cell receptor beta chains sequenced from one sample in a study of cytomegalovirus exposure and HLA in healthy donors. The PCR contained 60 Vbeta and 13 Jbeta primers. Method: immunoSEQ multiplex PCR; TCRdb's copy keeps in-frame clones and lacks some. The repertoire holds around 140,000 clones, with 74% as singletons. The specimen was PBMCs. These receptors came from a male donor in good health and CMV-seronegative.

The rearrangement links TRBV19 to TRBJ2-1; D gene ambiguous. V was shortened by 7 bases and J by 8 bases, with 18 bases between the two germline ends. CDR3 size: 14 residues. The germline gives CDR1 LNHDA, CDR2 SQIVND (reference sequence). This CDR3 is CASKERRLADEQFF. The DNA for the CDR3 is TGTGCCAGTAAAGAAAGGCGGCTGGCGGATGAGCAGTTCTTC.

The chain links TRBV7-2 to TRBJ2-2, with TRBD1 matching 8 bases. Germline V gene sequence: CDR1 SGHTA, CDR2 FQGNSA. The trim removed 5 bases at V and 6 bases at J, leaving 5 bases unmatched. CDR3 length: 14 amino acids. CDR3: CASSQPGGSGELFF. In DNA, the CDR3 is TGTGCCAGCAGCCAGCCAGGGGGCTCCGGGGAGCTGTTTTTT.

This chain connects TRBV5-5 to TRBJ1-4; D call uncertain. The germline V gene has CDR1 SGHKS and CDR2 YYEKEE (reference sequence). CDR3 size: 18 residues. The V end was cut by 4 bases, the J end by 3 bases, with 22 bases between. The chain's CDR3 is CASSRLPGSHVANEKLFF. DNA for the CDR3: TGTGCCAGCAGCCGACTCCCCGGGAGCCACGTGGCTAATGAAAAACTGTTTTTT.

The chain has TRBV27 and TRBJ2-3, with TRBD1 matching 7 bases. The CDR3 extends over 16 amino acids. CDR1 MNHEY and CDR2 SMNVEV come from the germline V gene (reference sequence). V was pared by 5 bases and J by 1 base, with 9 bases of the junction left unmatched. The CDR3 region has the DNA TGTGCCAGCAGTCATGGGACAGCCCTTGGCACAGATACGCAGTATTTT. Protein sequence: CASSHGTALGTDTQYF.

The chain joins TRBV11-3 to TRBJ2-1; a possible D gene is TRBD2 (7 bases). The CDR3 runs to 15 residues. CDR1 SGHNT and CDR2 YENEEA come from the germline V gene. V was shortened by 6 bases and J by 0 bases, with 12 bases between the two germline ends. The CDR3 nucleotides read TGTGCCAGCAGTCCGGGGGGCCCCTCCTACAATGAGCAGTTCTTC. It yields the protein CASSPGGPSYNEQFF.

The genes are TRBV5-4 and TRBJ2-1, with 11 bases identical to TRBD1. This CDR3 has 19 residues. CDR1 is SGHNT and CDR2 is YYREEE in the germline V gene (reference sequence). V gave up 0 bases and J gave up 4 bases; unmatched junction bases: 12. For the CDR3, the DNA is TGTGCCAGCAGCTTGGGAGTTGAGGGGACAGGGGGGATTTACAATGAGCAGTTCTTC. It codes for CASSLGVEGTGGIYNEQFF.

With regard to this clone: The same CDR3 is also encoded by other DNA sequences in this sample. The chain combines TRBV30 with TRBJ2-5; 9 bases are a match to TRBD2. V shed 5 bases, J shed 1 base, and the junction held 8 bases outside the gene matches. The CDR3 covers 15 residues. Germline-derived CDR1 and CDR2 are GTSNPN and SVGIG (reference sequence). This CDR3 is CAWGGLAGIQETQYF. The CDR3 DNA reads TGTGCCTGGGGGGGGCTAGCGGGAATCCAAGAGACCCAGTACTTC.

The chain is built from TRBV7-9 and TRBJ2-2; weak D call: TRBD2 (5 bases). The CDR3 spans 18 residues. Germline assignment: CDR1 SEHNR and CDR2 FQNEAQ (reference sequence). Trimming left V 3 bases short and J 0 bases short, with 17 bases between. CDR3 coding DNA: TGTGCCAGCAGCTTCCAGATACTGGGCGGGTCGAACACCGGGGAGCTGTTTTTT. Protein sequence: CASSFQILGGSNTGELFF.

The rearrangement links TRBV28 to TRBJ2-7, with D tentatively TRBD1 (5 bases). Trimming pared 8 bases from V and 1 base from J, leaving 9 bases between. Germline V CDR1 and CDR2: MDHEN, SYDVKM. CDR3 length: 12 amino acids. The chain's CDR3 is CASGRASYEQYF. CDR3 nucleotides: TGTGCCAGCGGCAGGGCGTCCTACGAGCAGTACTTC.

The CDR3 DNA reads TGTGCCAGTACGAGTTTGGCAGGGAAGTCTGGAAACACCATATATTTT. Protein sequence: CASTSLAGKSGNTIYF. The V gene is TRBV19, the J gene TRBJ1-3, with D tentatively TRBD1 (5 bases). The CDR3 is 16 residues long. From germline, CDR1 is LNHDA and CDR2 SQIVND (reference sequence). Trimming cost V 7 bases and J 1 base, with 17 bases left between them.

V gene TRBV25-1 combines with J gene TRBJ2-5; tentatively, D is TRBD1 (6 bases). The end of the DNA aligns better with TRBJ2-7, so the J call may be wrong. Germline CDR1 and CDR2: MGHDK and SYGVNS. CDR3 length equals 13 residues. CDR3 in amino acids: CATQGKGYYEQYF. The CDR3 DNA follows: TGTGCCACCCAGGGGAAGGGTTACTACGAGCAGTACTTC.

J is TRBJ1-6 and V is TRBV7-3; 9 bases align to TRBD1. Germline CDR1 reads SGHTA; CDR2 reads FQGTGA. The V and J ends lost 2 bases and 7 bases, in that order; junction bases with no gene match: 3. The CDR3 has 15 amino acids. The CDR3 spells CASSLSGTGNSPLHF. The CDR3 bases are TGTGCCAGCAGCTTATCCGGGACAGGGAATTCACCCCTCCACTTT.

This clone was seen just once. The chain uses TRBV6-1 and TRBJ1-3, with D perhaps matching TRBD1 (6 bases). The V gene lost 11 bases and the J gene lost 4 bases, with 15 bases spanning the gap. This CDR3 is built from 13 residues. Germline CDR1 reads MNHNS; CDR2 reads SASEGT. CDR3 in DNA: TGTGCCTCAGTACAGGGTGACGGAAACACCATATATTTT. It specifies CASVQGDGNTIYF.

V is TRBV7-3 and J is TRBJ2-7, with D possibly TRBD2 on 6 matching bases. Germline CDR1 is SGHTA and CDR2 is FQGTGA. The germline V and J ends were trimmed by 2 bases and 3 bases, with 11 bases remaining between them. The CDR3 loop spans 14 amino acids. The CDR3 is CASSLGGSGYEQYF. Written as DNA, the CDR3 is TGTGCCAGCAGCTTAGGCGGTAGCGGCTACGAGCAGTACTTC.

The genes are TRBV7-3 and TRBJ2-1; TRBD2 matches at 10 bases. The trim removed 2 bases at V and 7 bases at J, leaving 5 bases unmatched. CDR1 SGHTA and CDR2 FQGTGA come from the germline V gene. The CDR3 is 15 residues long. The CDR3 loop reads CASSLGTSGKNEQFF. CDR3 nucleotide sequence: TGTGCCAGCAGCTTAGGAACTAGCGGGAAAAATGAGCAGTTCTTC.

The chain combines TRBV7-2 with TRBJ2-5; weak D call: TRBD1 (5 bases). V was clipped by 0 bases and J by 4 bases, with 15 bases between them. The CDR3 is made up of 16 amino acids. Germline lookup yields CDR1 SGHTA and CDR2 FQGNSA. The CDR3: CASSLATEGVGETQYF. The CDR3 DNA reads TGTGCCAGCAGCTTAGCGACAGAAGGGGTTGGAGAGACCCAGTACTTC. The whole variable domain, remainder taken from reference TRBV7-2 and TRBJ2-5, is GAGVSQSPSNKVTEKGKDVELRCDPISGHTALYWYRQSLGQGLEFLIYFQGNSAPDKSGLPSDRFSAERTGGSVSTLTIQRTQQEDSAVYLCASSLATEGVGETQYFGPGTRLLVL.

The chain has TRBV2 and TRBJ2-1; 7 bases fit TRBD2. The CDR3 totals 15 residues. V shed 7 bases and J 2 bases; nucleotides not matched to a gene: 8. Germline loops: CDR1 SNHLY, CDR2 FYNNEI. CDR3 DNA sequence: TGTGCCAGCACCCTCCCCGGGGGGACCTACAATGAGCAGTTCTTC. Translated: CASTLPGGTYNEQFF.

This chain joins TRBV30 and TRBJ2-3, with 11 bases identical to TRBD2. J lost 0 bases, V lost 5 bases, and 4 bases had no gene match. From germline, CDR1 is GTSNPN and CDR2 SVGIG (reference sequence). The CDR3 consists of 15 residues. The CDR3 is CAWGGTSGSTDTQYF. CDR3 DNA: TGTGCCTGGGGAGGGACTAGCGGCAGCACAGATACGCAGTATTTT.